The rows below give T cell receptor beta chains drawn from one sample of a study of blood T cell repertoires in COVID-19. Clones were read by immunoSEQ multiplex PCR, and TCRdb kept only the in-frame ones, dropping some. This table holds more than 55,000 clones, about 78% found once. Sequencing was performed on peripheral blood. Receptors were obtained from an elderly man with active or convalescent COVID-19. Both conserved end residues are part of each CDR3. D genes are given only for firm matches. Only part of the rows carry a size: once, few, many, or a class if the clone is expanded.

d_call	clone_size	v_call	j_call	cdr3_aa	cdr3_nt
TRBD1	few	TRBV5-1	TRBJ1-6	CASSFGTGGPPLHF	TGCGCCAGCAGCTTCGGGACAGGGGGTCCCCCCCTCCACTTT
TRBD1	-	TRBV2	TRBJ1-6	CASSTDRGQSSYNSPLHF	TGTGCCAGCAGCACAGACAGGGGGCAGAGCTCCTATAATTCACCCCTCCACTTT
TRBD2	-	TRBV7-2	TRBJ2-3	CASSLYGGRANPDTQYF	TGTGCCAGCAGCTTATATGGCGGGAGGGCTAACCCAGATACGCAGTATTTT
TRBD1	-	TRBV5-1	TRBJ1-2	CASSSRTGAYGYTF	TGCGCCAGCAGCTCGAGGACAGGGGCCTATGGCTACACCTTC
TRBD1	-	TRBV6-5	TRBJ2-7	CASVGQGIEQYF	TGTGCCAGCGTGGGACAGGGGATTGAACAGTACTTC
-	-	TRBV6-6	TRBJ2-3	CASSLSPDTQYF	TGTGCCAGCAGCCTTAGTCCAGATACGCAGTATTTT
-	-	TRBV4-1	TRBJ1-1	CASSQDRGVTNTEAFF	TGCGCCAGCAGCCAAGATCGGGGGGTCACGAACACTGAAGCTTTCTTT
-	-	TRBV5-6	TRBJ1-5	CASSLASGTPNQPQHF	TGTGCCAGCAGCTTGGCTTCCGGGACACCGAATCAGCCCCAGCATTTT
-	-	TRBV6-2/TRBV6-3	TRBJ2-5	CASSKKLTSPGTQYF	TGTGCCAGCAGTAAGAAACTGACTAGTCCGGGGACCCAGTACTTC
-	medium-sized	TRBV9	TRBJ1-2	CASSVTGIGYGYTF	TGTGCCAGCAGCGTTACAGGGATCGGGTATGGCTACACCTTC
-	few	TRBV7-2	TRBJ1-6	CASSQRGGESSPLHF	TGTGCCAGCAGCCAACGGGGGGGCGAAAGTTCACCCCTCCACTTT
TRBD2	-	TRBV4-1	TRBJ2-3	CASSHGLAGGKGTQYF	TGCGCCAGCAGCCACGGACTAGCGGGAGGAAAGGGTACGCAGTATTTT
-	-	TRBV19	TRBJ2-2	CASSITGNTGELFF	TGTGCCAGTAGTATAACAGGGAACACCGGGGAGCTGTTTTTT
-	-	TRBV2	TRBJ1-1	CASRTQTGNTEAFF	TGTGCCAGCAGGACACAGACAGGGAACACTGAAGCTTTCTTT
TRBD1	-	TRBV5-1	TRBJ2-7	CASSPGQGYYEQYF	TGCGCCAGCAGCCCAGGACAGGGGTACTACGAGCAGTACTTC
-	-	TRBV10-3	TRBJ1-2	CAIFNLQGANYGYTF	TGTGCCATCTTTAACCTACAAGGGGCTAACTATGGCTACACCTTC
TRBD1	-	TRBV2	TRBJ1-1	CASSAGQGRTEAFF	TGTGCCAGCAGTGCTGGACAGGGTCGGACTGAAGCTTTCTTT
-	-	TRBV6-1	TRBJ1-5	CASSEVRGQPQHF	TGTGCCAGCAGTGAAGTTAGGGGCCAGCCCCAGCATTTT
-	-	TRBV6-5	TRBJ2-1	CASSTGQTQFF	TGTGCCAGCAGTACCGGACAGACTCAGTTCTTC
-	-	TRBV28	TRBJ2-3	CASSFGRESTDTQYF	TGTGCCAGCAGTTTTGGGCGGGAATCCACAGATACGCAGTATTTT
TRBD1	-	TRBV25-1	TRBJ2-2	CASRDRGVGELFF	TGTGCCAGCAGGGACAGGGGAGTCGGGGAGCTGTTTTTT
-	-	TRBV16	TRBJ2-7	CASSQAPTRGEQYF	TGTGCCAGCAGCCAGGCACCGACTAGGGGCGAGCAGTACTTC
-	few	TRBV13	TRBJ2-2	CASSLGGAVYTGELFF	TGTGCCAGCAGCTTAGGAGGGGCTGTGTACACCGGGGAGCTGTTTTTT
-	-	TRBV5-1	TRBJ2-2	CASSLNVGGQILFF	TGCGCCAGCAGCTTGAATGTTGGAGGACAGATTCTGTTTTTT
-	-	TRBV7-8	TRBJ1-2	CASSLGGKGYTF	TGTGCCAGCAGCTTGGGGGGGAAAGGCTACACCTTC
TRBD2	-	TRBV5-5	TRBJ2-2	CASSRRLAGTGELFF	TGTGCCAGCAGCCGGCGACTAGCGGGTACCGGGGAGCTGTTTTTT
TRBD2	-	TRBV29-1	TRBJ2-5	CSVIAGGFETQYF	TGCAGCGTGATAGCGGGGGGGTTTGAGACCCAGTACTTC
TRBD2	-	TRBV13	TRBJ2-1	CASSIRGGLTFF	TGTGCCAGCAGTATTCGGGGGGGACTAACGTTCTTC
TRBD2	-	TRBV18	TRBJ2-2	CASSRLAGIDTGELFF	TGTGCCAGCTCACGTCTAGCGGGAATCGACACCGGGGAGCTGTTTTTT
TRBD1	-	TRBV5-1	TRBJ2-7	CASSLGGTGSSYEQYF	TGCGCCAGCAGCTTGGGAGGGACAGGGAGCTCCTACGAGCAGTACTTC
-	-	TRBV28	TRBJ1-4	CASSLAGSGEKLFF	TGTGCCAGCAGTTTAGCGGGGAGTGGAGAAAAACTGTTTTTT
-	few	TRBV21-1	TRBJ2-1	CASSKDSNNEQFF	TGTGCCAGCAGCAAAGACTCCAACAATGAGCAGTTCTTC
-	few	TRBV5-6	TRBJ1-1	CASSLFLRDTEAFF	TGTGCCAGCAGCTTGTTTCTCCGGGACACTGAAGCTTTCTTT
TRBD2	-	TRBV19	TRBJ2-3	CASSMTGGLAGEDTQYF	TGTGCCAGTAGTATGACCGGAGGACTAGCGGGAGAAGATACGCAGTATTTT
TRBD2	few	TRBV5-1	TRBJ2-2	CASSPGGELTGELFF	TGCGCCAGCAGCCCCGGGGGGGAACTCACCGGGGAGCTGTTTTTT
TRBD1	-	TRBV5-6	TRBJ1-2	CASSRVRGHYGYTF	TGTGCCAGCAGCCGAGTCAGGGGGCACTATGGCTACACCTTC
TRBD2	few	TRBV27	TRBJ2-7	CASRRAGGAPYEQYF	TGTGCCAGCAGACGGGCGGGGGGCGCCCCATACGAGCAGTACTTC
-	-	TRBV5-6	TRBJ1-6	CASSSYTESSYNSPLHF	TGTGCCAGCAGCTCATATACGGAGAGCTCCTATAATTCACCCCTCCACTTT
-	-	TRBV6-6	TRBJ2-3	CASSYSLSTDTQYF	TGTGCCAGCAGTTACTCTCTGTCTACAGATACGCAGTATTTT
TRBD2	-	TRBV5-8	TRBJ2-1	CASSPIGLAGPLQFF	TGTGCCAGCAGCCCTATCGGACTAGCGGGACCACTTCAGTTCTTC
TRBD2	-	TRBV10-3	TRBJ2-7	CAITSSGLTYEQYF	TGTGCCATTACTTCTAGCGGGCTAACCTACGAGCAGTACTTC
-	-	TRBV7-2	TRBJ1-2	CASSVTSGVLMYTF	TGTGCCAGCAGCGTAACGTCAGGGGTTCTTATGTACACCTTC
-	-	TRBV4-1	TRBJ2-7	CASSQGGGKSSYEQYF	TGCGCCAGCAGCCAAGGTGGCGGGAAGAGCTCCTACGAGCAGTACTTC
-	-	TRBV6-1	TRBJ1-6	CASSEQPPGSNSPLHF	TGTGCCAGCAGTGAACAGCCCCCAGGAAGTAATTCACCCCTCCACTTT
-	few	TRBV7-6	TRBJ2-4	CASSSGLNKNIQYF	TGTGCCAGCAGCTCGGGACTGAACAAAAACATTCAGTACTTC
-	-	TRBV14	TRBJ2-3	CASSRRTGLTDTQYF	TGTGCCAGCAGCCGAAGAACGGGACTCACAGATACGCAGTATTTT
-	-	TRBV9	TRBJ1-2	CASSVEGDGYGYTF	TGTGCCAGCAGCGTAGAAGGGGATGGCTATGGCTACACCTTC
TRBD1	-	TRBV2	TRBJ1-1	CASSGGTGGSQAFF	TGTGCCAGCAGTGGGGGGACAGGGGGCTCTCAAGCTTTCTTT
TRBD1	-	TRBV5-1	TRBJ2-5	CASSPGQSQETQYF	TGCGCCAGCAGCCCGGGACAGTCTCAAGAGACCCAGTACTTC
TRBD1	-	TRBV6-1	TRBJ1-4	CASRKIQGAEEKLFF	TGTGCCAGCAGGAAGATACAGGGGGCCGAGGAAAAACTGTTTTTT
-	-	TRBV4-2	TRBJ2-6	CASSGKSGTGPRANVLTF	TGTGCCAGCAGCGGAAAGAGCGGGACAGGCCCTCGTGCCAACGTCCTGACTTTC
-	-	TRBV28	TRBJ2-2	CASQSTQQVGELFF	TGTGCCAGCCAGTCGACGCAGCAGGTCGGGGAGCTGTTTTTT
TRBD2	-	TRBV28	TRBJ2-1	CASSIAGGPSEQFF	TGTGCCAGCAGTATAGCGGGAGGGCCTAGTGAGCAGTTCTTC